This T cell receptor (beta chain) originates from a study of PD-L1 blockade in urothelial cancer. At the level of the study: Most of the 29 patients were men who had bladder-origin urothelial cancer. Patients had received 0 to 3 prior chemotherapy regimens.

Indicated time point: pretreatment peripheral blood. The data were produced by immunoSEQ multiplex PCR, yet TCRdb's version contains in-frame clones alone and is incomplete. The sample includes tens of thousands of clones, roughly 84% seen only once; the top ten take around 15%. The ends were cut back, 4 bases at V and 8 bases at J, with 12 bases in the middle. There are 13 residues in the CDR3. Per the germline V gene, CDR1 is SGDLS and CDR2 is YYNGEE. Here the sequenced sample was PBMCs, taken around atezolizumab (anti-PD-L1) treatment. The TCR comes from a man aged 55 to 69 with urothelial cancer. The V gene is TRBV9, the J gene TRBJ2-2; D is uncertain. CDR3 sequence reads: CASSPSPEGELFF. DNA of the CDR3: TGTGCCAGCAGCCCTTCCCCCGAGGGGGAGCTGTTTTTT.